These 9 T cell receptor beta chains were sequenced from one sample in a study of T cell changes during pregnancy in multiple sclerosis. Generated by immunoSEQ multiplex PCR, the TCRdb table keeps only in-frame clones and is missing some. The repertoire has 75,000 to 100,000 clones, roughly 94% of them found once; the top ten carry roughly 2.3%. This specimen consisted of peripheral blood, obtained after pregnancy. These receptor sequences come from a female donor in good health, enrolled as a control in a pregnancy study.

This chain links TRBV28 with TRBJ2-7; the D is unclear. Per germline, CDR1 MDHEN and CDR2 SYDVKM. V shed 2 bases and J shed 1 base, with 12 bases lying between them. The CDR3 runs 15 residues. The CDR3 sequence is CASSLAIVLSYEQYF. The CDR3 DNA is TGTGCCAGCAGTTTAGCGATAGTGCTTTCCTACGAGCAGTACTTC.

The CDR3 bases are TGTGCCAGCAGTGAGTCCGGGACTGCCTATGGCTACACCTTC. Residues: CASSESGTAYGYTF. The rearrangement uses TRBV25-1 and TRBJ1-2, with D tentatively TRBD1 (5 bases). Germline values: CDR1 MGHDK, CDR2 SYGVNS. CDR3 size: 14 residues. Trimming shortened V by 3 bases and J by 4 bases, and 12 bases separated the two germline ends.

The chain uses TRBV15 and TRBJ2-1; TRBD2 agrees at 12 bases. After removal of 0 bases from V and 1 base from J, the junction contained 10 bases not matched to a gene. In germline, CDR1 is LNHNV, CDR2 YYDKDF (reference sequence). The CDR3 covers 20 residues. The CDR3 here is CATSRELAGGPVGSYNEQFF. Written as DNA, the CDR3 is TGTGCCACCAGCAGAGAGCTAGCGGGGGGGCCTGTCGGATCCTACAATGAGCAGTTCTTC.

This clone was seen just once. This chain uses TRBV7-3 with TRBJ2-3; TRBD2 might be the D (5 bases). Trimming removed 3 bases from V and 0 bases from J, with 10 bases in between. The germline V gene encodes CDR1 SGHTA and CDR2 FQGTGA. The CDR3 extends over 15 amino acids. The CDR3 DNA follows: TGTGCCAGCAGCTTCCAGCGAGGGAGCACAGATACGCAGTATTTT. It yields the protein CASSFQRGSTDTQYF.

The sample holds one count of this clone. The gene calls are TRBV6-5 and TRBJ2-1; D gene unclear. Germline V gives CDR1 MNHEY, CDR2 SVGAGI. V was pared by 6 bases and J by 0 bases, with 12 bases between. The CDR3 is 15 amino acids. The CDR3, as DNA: TGTGCCAGCAGCCAAGACTCCAGCTCCTACAATGAGCAGTTCTTC. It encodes CASSQDSSSYNEQFF.

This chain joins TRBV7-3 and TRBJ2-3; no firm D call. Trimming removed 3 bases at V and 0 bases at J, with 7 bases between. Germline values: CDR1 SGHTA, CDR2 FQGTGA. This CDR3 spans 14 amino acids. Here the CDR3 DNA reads TGTGCCAGCAGCTTTACGAGTAGCACAGATACGCAGTATTTT. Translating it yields CASSFTSSTDTQYF.

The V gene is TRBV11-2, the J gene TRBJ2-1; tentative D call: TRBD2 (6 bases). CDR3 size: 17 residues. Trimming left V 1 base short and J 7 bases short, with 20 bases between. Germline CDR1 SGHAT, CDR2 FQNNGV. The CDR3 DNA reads TGTGCCAGCAGCTTAGGGGTGGCGGGATTGCAGCGGAATGAGCAGTTCTTC. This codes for CASSLGVAGLQRNEQFF.

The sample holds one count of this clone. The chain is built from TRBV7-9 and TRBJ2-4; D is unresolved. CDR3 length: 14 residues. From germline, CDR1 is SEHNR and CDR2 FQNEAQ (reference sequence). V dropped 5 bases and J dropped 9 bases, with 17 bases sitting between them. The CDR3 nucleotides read TGTGCCAGCAGCCCACAGCTATCTCGACCCATTCAGTACTTC. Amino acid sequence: CASSPQLSRPIQYF.

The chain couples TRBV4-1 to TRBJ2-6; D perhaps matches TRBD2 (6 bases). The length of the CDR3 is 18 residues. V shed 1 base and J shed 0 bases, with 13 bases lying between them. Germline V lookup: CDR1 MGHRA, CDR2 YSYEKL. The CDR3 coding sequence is TGCGCCAGCAGCCAAGTTGGAGGAGGGTTCTCTGGGGCCAACGTCCTGACTTTC. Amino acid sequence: CASSQVGGGFSGANVLTF.